This T cell receptor (beta chain) was sequenced for a study of T cells in Graves' hyperthyroidism and ophthalmopathy. This CDR3 is 12 amino acids long. Germline assignment: CDR1 LNHDA and CDR2 SQIVND (reference sequence). With 3 bases removed from V and 2 bases from J, the gap between germline ends came to 4 bases. RNA transcripts provided the source from which TCR beta CDR3 regions were amplified. Initially, a first-round RT-PCR of the TCR CDR3 employed the HTBI primer set. TCRdb reanalysed the multiplex PCR reads using MiXCR and keeps one entry per CDR3 protein. The sample consists of 600,000 to 850,000 distinct CDR3 sequences, around 20% of them appearing once.

This clonotype was obtained from a woman in her 50s with Graves' hyperthyroidism that later progressed to Graves' ophthalmopathy. The material sequenced was blood. This chain uses TRBV19 with TRBJ1-2, with D unclear. The CDR3 region is CASSIANYGYTF. CDR3 nucleotide sequence: TGTGCCAGTAGTATCGCCAACTATGGCTACACCTTC.